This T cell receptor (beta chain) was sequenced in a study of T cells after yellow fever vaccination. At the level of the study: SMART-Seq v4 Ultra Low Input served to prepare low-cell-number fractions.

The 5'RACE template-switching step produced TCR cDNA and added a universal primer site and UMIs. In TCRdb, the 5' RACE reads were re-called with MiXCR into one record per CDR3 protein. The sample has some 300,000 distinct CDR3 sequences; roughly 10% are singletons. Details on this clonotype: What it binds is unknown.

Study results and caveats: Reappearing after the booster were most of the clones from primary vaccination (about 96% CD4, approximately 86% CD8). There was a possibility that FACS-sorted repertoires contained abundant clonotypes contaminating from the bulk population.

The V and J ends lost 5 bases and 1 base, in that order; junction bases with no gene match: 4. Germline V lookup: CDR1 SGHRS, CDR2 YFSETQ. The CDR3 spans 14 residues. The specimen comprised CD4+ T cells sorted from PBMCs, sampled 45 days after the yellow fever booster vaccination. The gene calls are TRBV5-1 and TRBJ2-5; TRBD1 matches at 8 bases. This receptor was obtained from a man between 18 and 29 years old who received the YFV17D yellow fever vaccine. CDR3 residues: CASSPGTGQETQYF. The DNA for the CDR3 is TGCGCCAGCAGTCCTGGGACAGGCCAAGAGACCCAGTACTTC.